The present T cell receptor beta chain was sequenced within a study of blood T cell repertoires in COVID-19. Germline values: CDR1 LNHDA, CDR2 SQIVND (reference sequence). V gave up 7 bases and J gave up 4 bases, with 10 bases separating them. The CDR3 length is 12 residues. Allocation to cohorts depended on clinical history reported by the participants. TCRdb's table, derived via immunoSEQ multiplex PCR, lists solely in-frame clones and lacks some. The data show about 250,000 clones, 65% to 90% seen once. The sequenced sample consisted of PBMCs or T cells enriched from blood (not recorded which). The chain recombines TRBV19 with TRBJ1-2; D is undetermined. The sequence was obtained from a woman aged 45-59 years with acute COVID-19. The CDR3 is CASTREGYGYTF. The CDR3 DNA is TGTGCCAGTACAAGGGAGGGCTATGGCTACACCTTC.